This T cell receptor (beta chain) was captured in a study of shared clonotypes between healthy human individuals. Of note for this clone: The antigen is unknown.

Overall study results and limits: Sorted-subset sequencing, rarefaction showed, was incomplete despite large depth. In contrast to clonotypes shared by all four donors, non-shared clonotypes had lower generation probabilities.

CD4+ cells yielded CD45RA+ naive and CD45RA-negative memory subsets. Sorted-subset replicate PCRs used roughly 220 ng DNA, some 31,000 T cell genomes. The repertoire was sequenced with immunoSEQ multiplex PCR; TCRdb's copy has only in-frame clones and lacks some. The sample records roughly 1.5 million clones, 95% to 99% being singletons. The germline V gene has CDR1 SGDLS and CDR2 YYNGEE. J was trimmed by 2 bases and V by 3 bases; bases with no gene match: 13. This CDR3 spans 17 amino acids. Material: naive CD4+ T cells sorted from blood. The subset here: CD45RA+ positively selected. This TCR was sampled from a young man in good health. V gene TRBV9 combines with J gene TRBJ2-7, with 8 positions matching TRBD1. CDR3 region: CASSAYPDRGSPYEQYF. CDR3 bases: TGTGCCAGCAGCGCTTATCCCGACAGGGGTTCACCCTACGAGCAGTACTTC.